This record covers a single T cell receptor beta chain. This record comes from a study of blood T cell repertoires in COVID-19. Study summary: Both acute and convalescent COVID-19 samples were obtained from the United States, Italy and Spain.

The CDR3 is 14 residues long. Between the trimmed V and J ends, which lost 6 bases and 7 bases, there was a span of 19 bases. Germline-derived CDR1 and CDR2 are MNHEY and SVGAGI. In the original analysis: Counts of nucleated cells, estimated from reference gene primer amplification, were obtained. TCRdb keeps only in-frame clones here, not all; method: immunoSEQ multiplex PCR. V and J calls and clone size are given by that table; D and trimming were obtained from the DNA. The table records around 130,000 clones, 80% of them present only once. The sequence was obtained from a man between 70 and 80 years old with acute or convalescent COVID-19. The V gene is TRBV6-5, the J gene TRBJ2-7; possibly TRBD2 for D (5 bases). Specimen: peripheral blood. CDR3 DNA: TGTGCCAGCAGCGCTTTCGGGGTAGTTGGTGAGCAGTACTTC. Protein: CASSAFGVVGEQYF.